The 10 T cell receptor beta chains below were found in one sample sequenced in a study of blood T cell repertoires in COVID-19. Profiled with immunoSEQ multiplex PCR; TCRdb holds only in-frame clones, not every one. The data contain about 170,000 clones, approximately 91% of them singletons. Specimen: peripheral blood. The receptors here all came from a man between 18 and 35 years old with COVID-19, enrolled during active disease.

This clone was seen just once. The chain combines TRBV4-3 with TRBJ1-2; D is unresolved. V was clipped by 4 bases and J by 3 bases, with 9 bases between them. The V gene's germline CDR1 is LGHNA and CDR2 YSLEER. The CDR3 covers 13 residues. The CDR3 here is CASSRNSYYGYTF. CDR3 DNA: TGCGCCAGCAGCCGTAACTCCTACTATGGCTACACCTTC.

This sequence joins TRBV27 and TRBJ2-7, with 8 bases matching TRBD1. The CDR3 spans 12 residues. Germline V gene sequence: CDR1 MNHEY, CDR2 SMNVEV (reference sequence). The V and J ends lost 7 bases and 3 bases, in that order; junction bases with no gene match: 2. The CDR3 sequence is CASIGQGYEQYF. The CDR3 coding sequence is TGTGCCAGCATAGGACAGGGCTACGAGCAGTACTTC.

This chain joins TRBV27 and TRBJ1-5; 10 bases map to TRBD1. This CDR3 is built from 15 residues. CDR1 MNHEY and CDR2 SMNVEV come from the germline V gene (reference sequence). The junction had 7 bases not matched to a gene; V was cut back by 5 bases and J by 6 bases. The CDR3 bases are TGTGCCAGCAGTCCTCGGGACAGGGGTTTTCAGCCCCAGCATTTT. Its protein is CASSPRDRGFQPQHF.

The V and J genes are TRBV9 and TRBJ2-7; 7 positions agree with TRBD1. This CDR3 spans 16 amino acids. V was clipped by 2 bases and J by 7 bases; unmatched bases: 15. Germline V gene lookup returns CDR1 SGDLS and CDR2 YYNGEE. The CDR3 coding sequence is TGTGCCAGCAGCGTCGACCCCCAAGACAGGGAGAGAGAGCAGTACTTC. Amino acids: CASSVDPQDREREQYF.

The chain links TRBV14 to TRBJ2-2; tentatively, D is TRBD2 (5 bases). This CDR3 comprises 15 residues. V gave up 2 bases and J gave up 5 bases, with 12 bases separating them. Germline assignment: CDR1 SGHDN and CDR2 FVKESK. CDR3 in amino acids: CASSQQEAGTGELFF. The DNA for the CDR3 is TGTGCCAGCAGCCAACAGGAGGCCGGGACCGGGGAGCTGTTTTTT.

The rearrangement links TRBV28 to TRBJ2-4; 7 nucleotides match TRBD2. V was clipped by 8 bases and J by 3 bases; unmatched bases: 10. The CDR3 runs 15 residues. Germline lookup yields CDR1 MDHEN and CDR2 SYDVKM. CDR3 DNA: TGTGCCAGCGCTGAGGGGCCGGGGGGCAAAAACATTCAGTACTTC. Its translation is CASAEGPGGKNIQYF. Together with reference TRBV28 and TRBJ2-4, the CDR3 gives the full variable domain: DVKVTQSSRYLVKRTGEKVFLECVQDMDHENMFWYRQDPGLGLRLIYFSYDVKMKEKGDIPEGYSVSREKKERFSLILESASTNQTSMYLCASAEGPGGKNIQYFGAGTRLSVL.

This clone was counted once. The chain employs TRBV14 and TRBJ1-5; possibly TRBD1 for D (5 bases). The germline V and J ends were trimmed by 2 bases and 5 bases, with 25 bases remaining between them. CDR3 length equals 19 residues. The germline gives CDR1 SGHDN, CDR2 FVKESK. CDR3: CASSQFRQGRPLTDQPQHF. The CDR3 DNA sequence: TGTGCCAGCAGCCAATTCCGCCAGGGCCGCCCGTTGACCGATCAGCCCCAGCATTTT.

The chain is built from TRBV5-5 and TRBJ2-7; tentatively, D is TRBD1 (6 bases). CDR1 is SGHKS, CDR2 YYEKEE, per germline (reference sequence). The length of the CDR3 is 15 residues. V was pared by 4 bases and J by 2 bases, with 16 bases between. The CDR3 spells CASSPGGGQPYEQYF. CDR3 coding DNA: TGTGCCAGCAGCCCAGGCGGCGGACAGCCCTACGAGCAGTACTTC. The complete variable domain, with remaining parts taken from reference TRBV5-5 and TRBJ2-7, reads DAGVTQSPTHLIKTRGQQVTLRCSPISGHKSVSWYQQVLGQGPQFIFQYYEKEERGRGNFPDRFSARQFPNYSSELNVNALLLGDSALYLCASSPGGGQPYEQYFGPGTRLTVT.

The V gene is TRBV5-1, the J gene TRBJ2-2; 11 nucleotides agree with TRBD1. There are 16 residues in the CDR3. The V segment lost 6 bases and the J segment 6 bases; nucleotides outside the gene matches: 10. Germline CDR1 reads SGHRS; CDR2 reads YFSETQ. The CDR3 protein is CASTGRDRGNPGELFF. The CDR3 DNA reads TGCGCCAGCACCGGCCGGGACAGGGGGAATCCCGGGGAGCTGTTTTTT.

V usage is TRBV5-1 and J usage is TRBJ2-7; 7 bases agree with TRBD1. CDR1 SGHRS and CDR2 YFSETQ come from the germline V gene. The CDR3 runs 14 residues. V trimming: 0 bases; J trimming: 4 bases; junction bases outside the gene matches: 4. CDR3 sequence: CASSLVGGFYEQYF. In nucleotides, the CDR3 is TGCGCCAGCAGCTTGGTAGGGGGCTTTTACGAGCAGTACTTC. The variable domain in full, with the rest retrieved from reference TRBV5-1 and TRBJ2-7, is KAGVTQTPRYLIKTRGQQVTLSCSPISGHRSVSWYQQTPGQGLQFLFEYFSETQRNKGNFPGRFSGRQFSNSRSEMNVSTLELGDSALYLCASSLVGGFYEQYFGPGTRLTVT.